Presented here are 27 T cell receptor beta chains from one specimen sequenced in a study of blood T cells in healthy people across ages (dated by TCRdb to the mid-2010s). Libraries came from 5' RACE. Sequencing relied on an Illumina HiSeq 2500. A second PCR of about 7 to 12 cycles was performed with a sample-barcoded 5' primer and a J-beta primer mix. TCRdb cleaned the public reads at Q25 with fastp, built clones with MiXCR and kept in-frame beta chains. Entries are consolidated by CDR3 protein sequence, retaining the most common genes and DNA. Here the sample has about a million distinct CDR3 sequences; 45% to 60% occur a single time. Of the sample, 20% to 25% falls within the top ten clones. What was sequenced was blood. The receptors derive from a woman in her fifties or sixties in good health.

In this sample, this clonotype turned up a few times. This chain links TRBV29-1 with TRBJ2-5; D gene uncertain. V was pared by 6 bases and J by 2 bases, with 16 bases between. CDR3 length: 14 residues. CDR1 is SQVTM and CDR2 is ANQGSEA in the germline V gene. CDR3 loop: CSVTKDIVQETQYF. The CDR3 DNA reads as TGCAGCGTGACGAAAGACATCGTACAAGAGACCCAGTACTTC.

This clonotype was observed a handful of times. This chain links TRBV4-1 with TRBJ1-5, with 7 bases that match TRBD1. This CDR3 is built from 16 residues. The germline V gene encodes CDR1 MGHRA and CDR2 YSYEKL. V shed 4 bases and J 7 bases; nucleotides not matched to a gene: 13. The CDR3: CASSPGQDKLGQPQHF. The CDR3 coding sequence is TGCGCCAGCAGCCCTGGACAGGATAAGCTCGGACAGCCCCAGCATTTT.

This clonotype came up a few times. The chain has TRBV2 and TRBJ2-5; D possibly corresponds to TRBD1 (6 bases). The CDR3 is 13 amino acids. Germline V lookup: CDR1 SNHLY, CDR2 FYNNEI. Trimming stripped 5 bases from V and 7 bases from J, with 14 bases between. The CDR3 nucleotides read TGTGCCAGCAGTCTACAGGGTATGGCGACCCAGTACTTC. This gives the protein CASSLQGMATQYF.

The table lists this clonotype with a few counts. The gene calls are TRBV6-4 and TRBJ1-2; D unresolved. V gave up 3 bases and J gave up 8 bases, with 7 bases separating them. The germline V gene encodes CDR1 MRHNA and CDR2 SNTAGT. The CDR3 is made up of 11 amino acids. The CDR3 DNA reads as TGTGCCAGCAGTGATGCTTCAGGCTACACCTTC. This sequence encodes CASSDASGYTF.

The sample holds a few counts of this clonotype. This chain links TRBV7-2 with TRBJ2-1; the D is unclear. This CDR3 has 13 residues. The germline CDR1 and CDR2 sequences are SGHTA and FQGNSA. The V and J ends lost 4 bases and 7 bases respectively, with 11 bases between them. The CDR3, as DNA: TGTGCCAGCAGCTGGAGCCTAGGAAATGAGCAGTTCTTC. Translation: CASSWSLGNEQFF.

The V gene is TRBV29-1, the J gene TRBJ2-5; D is unclear. Between the trimmed V and J ends, which lost 5 bases and 6 bases, there was a span of 10 bases. CDR1 and CDR2 (germline): SQVTM, ANQGSEA. The CDR3 extends over 11 amino acids. CDR3: CSVYSSQTQYF. In DNA form, the CDR3 reads TGCAGCGTTTACTCCTCGCAGACCCAGTACTTC.

The V gene is TRBV20-1, the J gene TRBJ2-6, with D unresolved. CDR1 and CDR2 (germline): DFQATT, SNEGSKA (reference sequence). CDR3 size: 14 residues. Between the trimmed V and J ends, which lost 3 bases and 0 bases, there was a span of 6 bases. CDR3 loop: CSARANSGANVLTF. Written as DNA, the CDR3 is TGCAGTGCTAGGGCCAACTCTGGGGCCAACGTCCTGACTTTC.

This clonotype has only a few counts. The V gene is TRBV25-1, the J gene TRBJ2-1; perhaps TRBD2 as D (6 bases). Per the germline V gene, CDR1 is MGHDK and CDR2 is SYGVNS. The CDR3 runs 15 residues. V was shortened by 5 bases and J by 4 bases, with 15 bases between the two germline ends. In DNA, the CDR3 is TGTGCCAGCAGTTTGGAGGGCCGGTTGTACAATGAGCAGTTCTTC. Translating gives CASSLEGRLYNEQFF.

In this sample, this clonotype turned up a few times. In DNA, the CDR3 is TGCAGCGTTGGGGCTCTGAGCAATGAGCAGTTCTTC. Translated: CSVGALSNEQFF. The chain employs TRBV29-1 and TRBJ2-1; D unresolved. The V end lost 4 bases, the J end lost 6 bases, and 10 bases lay between the germline ends. The CDR3 totals 12 residues. Looked up from germline, CDR1 is SQVTM and CDR2 is ANQGSEA.

This clonotype has a handful of counts. The V and J genes are TRBV28 and TRBJ1-6; no definite D call. Germline CDR1 is MDHEN and CDR2 is SYDVKM. With 6 bases removed from V and 7 bases from J, the gap between germline ends came to 13 bases. This CDR3 comprises 14 residues. CDR3 sequence (DNA): TGTGCCAGCAGCCACCCGGACGCAAATTCACCCCTCCACTTT. Translation: CASSHPDANSPLHF.

This sequence joins TRBV11-2 and TRBJ1-5, with 7 bases matching TRBD1. The V gene end was trimmed by 6 bases and the J gene end by 10 bases; junction bases not matched to a gene: 9. This CDR3 is built from 13 residues. Germline CDR1 is SGHAT and CDR2 is FQNNGV. The CDR3 loop is CASRRGRGPPQHF. The CDR3 nucleotides are TGTGCCAGCAGGAGGGGGCGCGGGCCCCCCCAGCATTTT.

The chain is built from TRBV11-2 and TRBJ1-1; unclear D gene. The CDR3 totals 15 residues. Germline CDR1 is SGHAT and CDR2 is FQNNGV. V was trimmed by 4 bases and J by 1 base, leaving 13 bases between them. The CDR3, as DNA: TGTGCCAGCAGCTATCCCCGGGGTTGGAACACTGAAGCTTTCTTT. It yields the protein CASSYPRGWNTEAFF.

This clonotype is a singleton in its sample. The chain combines TRBV6-2 or TRBV6-3 with TRBJ2-3, with D perhaps matching TRBD1 (6 bases). Between the trimmed V and J ends, which lost 2 bases and 2 bases, there was a span of 11 bases. The V gene's germline CDR1 is MNHEY and CDR2 SVGEGT. CDR3 length: 15 residues. In nucleotides, the CDR3 is TGTGCCAGCAGTTACCTACAGGGACCCACAGATACGCAGTATTTT. This codes for CASSYLQGPTDTQYF.

The chain carries TRBV28 and TRBJ2-5; 10 bases line up with TRBD2. Trimming took 3 bases from V and 2 from J; bases not matched to a gene: 3. The length of the CDR3 is 15 residues. Germline V gene lookup returns CDR1 MDHEN and CDR2 SYDVKM. The CDR3 is CASSLSGLAQETQYF. The CDR3 bases are TGTGCCAGCAGTTTGTCGGGACTAGCGCAAGAGACCCAGTACTTC. Looking up the rest from reference TRBV28 and TRBJ2-5 gives the full variable domain: DVKVTQSSRYLVKRTGEKVFLECVQDMDHENMFWYRQDPGLGLRLIYFSYDVKMKEKGDIPEGYSVSREKKERFSLILESASTNQTSMYLCASSLSGLAQETQYFGPGTRLLVL.

V usage is TRBV6-2 or TRBV6-3 and J usage is TRBJ2-2; 11 bases fit TRBD2. This CDR3 has 16 residues. J lost 8 bases, V lost 5 bases, and 10 bases had no gene match. CDR1 and CDR2 from the germline V gene are MNHEY and SVGEGT. CDR3 in DNA: TGTGCCAGCAGTCACCGAATGACTAGCGGGATGGGGGAGCTGTTTTTT. It specifies CASSHRMTSGMGELFF.

The V gene is TRBV27, the J gene TRBJ2-7; D call uncertain. In germline, CDR1 is MNHEY, CDR2 SMNVEV (reference sequence). The CDR3 has 14 amino acids. The V end was cut by 5 bases, the J end by 0 bases, with 11 bases between. The CDR3 sequence is CASSEKSVSYEQYF. The CDR3 DNA sequence: TGTGCCAGCAGTGAAAAGAGTGTCTCCTACGAGCAGTACTTC.

V usage is TRBV27 and J usage is TRBJ2-5; 8 nucleotides line up with TRBD2. V lost 4 bases to trimming and J lost 2 bases; unmatched junction nucleotides: 6. The germline V gene encodes CDR1 MNHEY and CDR2 SMNVEV (reference sequence). The CDR3 loop spans 15 amino acids. The CDR3 loop reads CASSSLAGPQETQYF. Here the CDR3 DNA reads TGTGCCAGCAGTTCCCTAGCGGGCCCTCAAGAGACCCAGTACTTC.

V and J are TRBV27 and TRBJ1-6, with D possibly TRBD1 on 6 matching bases. CDR1 is MNHEY, CDR2 SMNVEV, per germline (reference sequence). Trimming removed 5 bases at V and 3 bases at J, with 17 bases between. This CDR3 has 17 amino acids. The CDR3 coding sequence is TGTGCCAGCAGTGTAGGACAGCCTGGCCTCTATAATTCACCCCTCCACTTT. Residues: CASSVGQPGLYNSPLHF.

This clonotype was seen a few times. V usage is TRBV15 and J usage is TRBJ2-6; D ambiguous. V was clipped by 4 bases and J by 0 bases, with 10 bases between them. The CDR3 has 16 residues. Germline CDR1 LNHNV, CDR2 YYDKDF (reference sequence). CDR3 in amino acids: CATSTGTASGANVLTF. DNA of the CDR3: TGTGCCACCAGCACCGGCACGGCCTCTGGGGCCAACGTCCTGACTTTC.

This sequence joins TRBV20-1 and TRBJ2-7, with D possibly TRBD2 on 5 matching bases. Trimming took 2 bases from V and 12 from J, leaving 17 bases between them. This CDR3 spans 12 amino acids. Germline CDR1 reads DFQATT; CDR2 reads SNEGSKA (reference sequence). CDR3 DNA: TGCAGTGCTAGATCCACAAGCGGTCTACCGTACTTC. Translating gives CSARSTSGLPYF.

This clonotype is a singleton in its sample. This chain joins TRBV19 and TRBJ2-4; a weak D match, TRBD1 (5 bases). This CDR3 comprises 14 residues. Germline V gives CDR1 LNHDA, CDR2 SQIVND (reference sequence). Trimming shortened V by 0 bases and J by 7 bases, and 10 bases separated the two germline ends. The CDR3 here is CASSIDRQRNIQYF. The CDR3 DNA follows: TGTGCCAGTAGTATAGACAGACAGAGGAACATTCAGTACTTC.

The chain links TRBV27 to TRBJ2-7; D perhaps matches TRBD2 (5 bases). The CDR3 runs to 12 residues. CDR1 MNHEY and CDR2 SMNVEV come from the germline V gene (reference sequence). Trimming took 11 bases from V and 7 from J, leaving 18 bases between them. Here the CDR3 reads CARRAKLGEQYF. The CDR3 nucleotides read TGTGCCCGGCGGGCCAAGCTGGGGGAGCAGTACTTC.

This clonotype has more than one count but fewer than ten. The chain carries TRBV12-3 or TRBV12-4 and TRBJ2-4; no reliable D call. CDR3 length: 16 residues. V lost 2 bases and J 0 bases, leaving 11 bases between the germline ends. The CDR3 here is CASSLRGNIAKNIQYF. CDR3 sequence (DNA): TGTGCCAGCAGTTTAAGAGGAAACATAGCCAAAAACATTCAGTACTTC.

V is TRBV28 and J is TRBJ2-2; D gene uncertain. CDR3 length: 12 residues. The germline V gene encodes CDR1 MDHEN and CDR2 SYDVKM. V was shortened by 5 bases and J by 9 bases, with 10 bases between the two germline ends. The CDR3 DNA is TGTGCCAGCAGTGGCAAGGAGTGGGAGCTGTTTTTT. Its protein product is CASSGKEWELFF.

Only a few counts were recorded for this clonotype. This chain links TRBV7-3 with TRBJ2-1, with 12 positions matching TRBD2. Germline assignment: CDR1 SGHTA and CDR2 FQGTGA. The CDR3 has 15 residues. J gave up 7 bases and V 5 bases, and 6 bases lay outside the gene matches. The CDR3, as DNA: TGTGCCAGCAGCCAAGGACTAGCGGGACTGAATGAGCAGTTCTTC. Translating it yields CASSQGLAGLNEQFF.

At least ten counts were recorded for this clonotype. The chain has TRBV29-1 and TRBJ2-5; 7 bases are a match to TRBD2. Germline V gene lookup returns CDR1 SQVTM and CDR2 ANQGSEA. This CDR3 has 15 residues. Trimming took 7 bases from V and 2 from J; bases not matched to a gene: 13. CDR3 sequence reads: CSGKLGTNHQETQYF. The CDR3 coding sequence is TGCAGCGGCAAATTGGGGACTAACCATCAAGAGACCCAGTACTTC.

The chain couples TRBV28 to TRBJ2-3; D may match TRBD1 or TRBD2 (6 bases each). Germline V lookup: CDR1 MDHEN, CDR2 SYDVKM. V lost 6 bases and J 5 bases, leaving 18 bases between the germline ends. The CDR3 length is 15 residues. The CDR3 region is CASSPWGAHRDTQYF. In DNA form, the CDR3 reads TGTGCCAGCAGCCCCTGGGGGGCCCACCGAGATACGCAGTATTTT. Variable domain in full (rest from reference TRBV28 and TRBJ2-3): DVKVTQSSRYLVKRTGEKVFLECVQDMDHENMFWYRQDPGLGLRLIYFSYDVKMKEKGDIPEGYSVSREKKERFSLILESASTNQTSMYLCASSPWGAHRDTQYFGPGTRLTVL.